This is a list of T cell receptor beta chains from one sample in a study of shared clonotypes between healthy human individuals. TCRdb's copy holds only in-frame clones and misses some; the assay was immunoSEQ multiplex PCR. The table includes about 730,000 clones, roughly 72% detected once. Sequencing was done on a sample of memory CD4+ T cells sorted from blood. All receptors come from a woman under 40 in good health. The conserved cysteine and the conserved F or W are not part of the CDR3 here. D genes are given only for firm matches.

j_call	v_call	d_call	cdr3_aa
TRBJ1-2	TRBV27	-	ASSQQGRGYT
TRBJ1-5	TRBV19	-	ASSVRRAGNQPQH
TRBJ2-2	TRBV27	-	ASSQSWTVTGELF
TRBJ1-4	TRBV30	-	AWSGSSFNEKLF
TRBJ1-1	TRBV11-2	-	ASSLRGGNTEAF
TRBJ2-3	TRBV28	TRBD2	ASSLGAPRGRRADTQY
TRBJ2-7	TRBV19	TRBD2	ASSIGGGLAGEQY
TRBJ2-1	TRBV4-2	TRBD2	ASSQDAGGPNEQF
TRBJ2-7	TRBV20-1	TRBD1	SASNTGGQY
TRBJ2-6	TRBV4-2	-	ASSQALTDSGANVLT
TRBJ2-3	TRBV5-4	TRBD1	ASSSSGTGITDTQY
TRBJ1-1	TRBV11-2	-	ASSFSLNTEAF
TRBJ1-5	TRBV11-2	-	ASSSRGRDQPQH
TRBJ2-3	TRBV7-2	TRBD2	ASSLRLAGGKDTQY
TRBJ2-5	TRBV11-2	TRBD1	ASSLGRQGRRWETQY
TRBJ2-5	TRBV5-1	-	ASSLLNSGSQETQY
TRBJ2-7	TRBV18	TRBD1	ASSPYTGDQSEQY
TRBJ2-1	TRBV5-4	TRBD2	ASSLPVAGARNEQF
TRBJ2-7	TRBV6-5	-	ASSYSGEAYEQY
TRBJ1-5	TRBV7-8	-	ASSLVPGRNQPQH
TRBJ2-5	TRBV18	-	ASSPPHRLEGETQY
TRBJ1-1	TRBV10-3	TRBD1	AIRAMGTDEAF
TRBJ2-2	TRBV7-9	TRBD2	ASSAGLARTGELF
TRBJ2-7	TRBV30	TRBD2	ALSGSGYEQY
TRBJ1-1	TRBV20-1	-	SAGTNTEAF
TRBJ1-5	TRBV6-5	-	ASSYSGGAQPQH
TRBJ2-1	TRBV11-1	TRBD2	ASSDRRETNEQF
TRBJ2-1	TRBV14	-	ASSQERESIPWF
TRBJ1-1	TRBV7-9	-	ASSPEGGRYTEAF
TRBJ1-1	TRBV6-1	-	ASSGARGYTEAF
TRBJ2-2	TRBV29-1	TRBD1	SGRGQGNTGELF
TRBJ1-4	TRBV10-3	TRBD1	AIGTGGREKLF
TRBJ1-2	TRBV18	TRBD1	ASSLGQDYGYT
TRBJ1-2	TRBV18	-	ASSERGDYGYT
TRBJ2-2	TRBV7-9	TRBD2	ASSGRGRGGTGELF
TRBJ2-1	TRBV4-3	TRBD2	ASSPKGGLGHNEQF
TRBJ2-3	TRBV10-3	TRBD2	ASGQGREVIDTQY
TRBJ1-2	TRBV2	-	ASRTNLAINYGYT
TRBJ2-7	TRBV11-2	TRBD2	ASSLGKRDSYEQY
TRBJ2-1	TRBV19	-	ASSMGSSYNEQF
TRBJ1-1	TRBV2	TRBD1	ASSDPQGAWGKANTEAF
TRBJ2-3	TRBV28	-	ASNLEGLAEDTQY
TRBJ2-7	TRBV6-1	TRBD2	ASRVPLAGVYEQY
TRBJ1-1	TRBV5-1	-	ASSLGRRNTEAF
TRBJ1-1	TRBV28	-	ASGEGGRTEAF